The next 11 T cell receptor beta chains were all read from a single sample in a study of patients and donors after allogeneic stem cell transplantation. MiXCR, applied by TCRdb to the RT-PCR reads, yields one record per CDR3 protein. The sample lists about 110,000 distinct CDR3 sequences; about a third were seen once. The sequencing input was blood, either unsorted or a sorted T cell fraction (not recorded which). Receptors originate from a human donor who was either an allogeneic HSCT recipient or a stem cell or donor lymphocyte infusion donor (not recorded which). It is not recorded whose cells these are; they may come from a transplant donor.

Turning to this clonotype: Compared with germline, one end of the junction differs, possibly owing to a read error. The chain links TRBV7-2 to TRBJ1-1; a possible D gene is TRBD1 (5 bases). Germline values: CDR1 SGHTA, CDR2 FQGNSA. The CDR3 runs 15 residues. CDR3 nucleotides: TGTGCCTGCAGCTTAGACCGGGGAGGGACGACTGAAGCTTTCTTT. Its translation: CACSLDRGGTTEAFF.

This clonotype was counted a few times. V and J are TRBV5-6 and TRBJ1-3, with 8 bases identical to TRBD1. This CDR3 spans 16 amino acids. The V and J ends lost 3 bases and 1 base, in that order; junction bases with no gene match: 6. Germline CDR1 SGHDT, CDR2 YYEEEE. CDR3 DNA sequence: TGTGCCAGCAGCTCTCCCTGGACAGGGTCTGGAAACACCATATATTTT. This gives the protein CASSSPWTGSGNTIYF.

This clonotype has a handful of counts. This rearrangement joins TRBV7-9 to TRBJ1-2; D gene uncertain. Trimming removed 5 bases at V and 4 bases at J, with 11 bases between. This CDR3 is built from 13 residues. Germline CDR1 is SEHNR and CDR2 is FQNEAQ (reference sequence). The CDR3 loop reads CASSTHESYGYTF. The DNA for the CDR3 is TGTGCCAGCAGCACCCATGAAAGCTATGGCTACACCTTC.

This chain links TRBV7-8 with TRBJ1-5, with D hard to call. CDR1 and CDR2 from the germline V gene are SGHVS and FQNEAQ. This CDR3 is 14 amino acids long. Trimming took off 5 bases at V and 2 bases at J, with 10 bases between the two ends. CDR3 loop: CASSDDGRNQPQHF. CDR3 DNA sequence: TGTGCCAGCAGCGATGACGGCCGCAATCAGCCCCAGCATTTT.

The chain employs TRBV9 and TRBJ2-6; D is unclear. The V end was cut by 2 bases, the J end by 6 bases, with 9 bases between. The germline CDR1 and CDR2 sequences are SGDLS and YYNGEE. This CDR3 is 14 amino acids long. CDR3 region: CASSVARSANVLTF. CDR3 nucleotide sequence: TGTGCCAGCAGCGTGGCTCGGTCGGCCAACGTCCTGACTTTC.

The rearrangement uses TRBV6-5 and TRBJ1-1; D perhaps matches TRBD1 (5 bases). There are 14 residues in the CDR3. Germline V gene lookup returns CDR1 MNHEY and CDR2 SVGAGI. Between the trimmed V and J ends, which lost 2 bases and 4 bases, there was a span of 11 bases. CDR3 residues: CASSYGGTGTEAFF. The CDR3 nucleotides are TGTGCCAGCAGTTACGGGGGTACGGGCACTGAAGCTTTCTTT.

CDR3 sequence reads: CASSLVPEGIGTVLYTF. In nucleotides, the CDR3 is TGTGCCAGCAGCTTAGTTCCCGAGGGGATCGGGACGGTACTCTACACCTTC. The chain carries TRBV7-8 and TRBJ1-2, with TRBD1 as a possible D gene (5 bases). The CDR3 runs 17 residues. Between the trimmed V and J ends, which lost 1 base and 10 bases, there was a span of 25 bases. The V gene's germline CDR1 is SGHVS and CDR2 FQNEAQ.

The chain employs TRBV6-1 and TRBJ2-7, with D maybe TRBD2 (6 bases). V lost 1 base, J lost 5 bases, and 18 bases lay in between. The CDR3 has 16 amino acids. Germline CDR1 reads MNHNS; CDR2 reads SASEGT. The CDR3 DNA follows: TGTGCCAGCAGTGAAGGTTGGGGGTGGGACTTCGACGAGCAGTACTTC. As protein: CASSEGWGWDFDEQYF.

V usage is TRBV25-1 and J usage is TRBJ2-3; D is ambiguous. Trimming took 0 bases from V and 4 from J, leaving 11 bases between them. Per the germline V gene, CDR1 is MGHDK and CDR2 is SYGVNS. The CDR3 sequence is 15 residues long. This CDR3 is CASSEYNQTPDTQYF. DNA of the CDR3: TGTGCCAGCAGTGAATATAACCAGACCCCAGATACGCAGTATTTT.

The CDR3 DNA is TGCGCCAGCAGCCTTACAGGGGGCTGGTACGAGCAGTACTTC. Translating gives CASSLTGGWYEQYF. The rearrangement uses TRBV5-1 and TRBJ2-7, with 9 bases fitting TRBD1. V shed 4 bases and J 4 bases; nucleotides not matched to a gene: 6. Germline values: CDR1 SGHRS, CDR2 YFSETQ. This CDR3 is built from 14 residues.

The rearrangement links TRBV4-3 to TRBJ1-1; unclear D gene. The CDR3 loop spans 14 amino acids. V was pared by 1 base and J by 1 base, with 7 bases between. CDR1 is LGHNA and CDR2 is YSLEER in the germline V gene. The CDR3 loop reads CASSQVLQNTEAFF. The CDR3 DNA reads as TGCGCCAGCAGCCAAGTCTTACAGAACACTGAAGCTTTCTTT.